These 11 T cell receptor beta chains were sequenced from one sample in a study of post-analysis software for immune sequencing data. General observations from the study: A handful of TRBV segments, including TRBV5-6, TRBV5-1 and TRBV20-1, were more frequent in patients than controls.

These receptors have no known antigen. TCR beta libraries were prepared from cDNA with unique molecular identifiers. TCRdb fed the PCR reads into MiXCR, producing one record per CDR3 protein. The sample holds hundreds of thousands of distinct CDR3 sequences, around 37% seen once. Specimen: blood. The receptors here all came from a girl aged 10-17 years with multiple sclerosis.

The chain recombines TRBV5-1 with TRBJ1-1; TRBD1 might be the D (5 bases). With 1 base removed from V and 3 bases from J, the gap between germline ends came to 16 bases. CDR3 size: 16 residues. Germline loops: CDR1 SGHRS, CDR2 YFSETQ. CDR3 region: CASSLPAGTVDTEAFF. The CDR3 DNA follows: TGCGCCAGCAGCTTGCCGGCGGGGACGGTGGACACTGAAGCTTTCTTT.

In its sample, this clonotype was seen a few times. The CDR3 spells CASSVPGTAYSQETQYF. The DNA of the CDR3 is TGTGCCAGCAGTGTCCCCGGGACAGCCTACAGCCAAGAGACCCAGTACTTC. The V call is TRBV2, the J call TRBJ2-5, with 7 bases identical to TRBD1. The ends lost 4 bases at V and 1 base at J; junction bases unmatched: 12. This CDR3 contains 17 residues. Germline loops: CDR1 SNHLY, CDR2 FYNNEI.

The V and J genes are TRBV20-1 and TRBJ2-1; D is possibly TRBD1 or TRBD2 (5 bases each). Germline V gives CDR1 DFQATT, CDR2 SNEGSKA (reference sequence). The germline V and J ends were trimmed by 5 bases and 7 bases, with 12 bases remaining between them. The CDR3 runs 12 residues. The CDR3, as DNA: TGCAGTGCTGGGGGTGAGTGGAATGAGCAGTTCTTC. It encodes CSAGGEWNEQFF.

A note on this clonotype: Being one base from a much bigger clone, this may be a read error. V usage is TRBV29-1 and J usage is TRBJ2-1; unclear D gene. This CDR3 is built from 11 residues. CDR1 and CDR2 (germline): SQVTM, ANQGSEA. The CDR3 sequence: CSVSSYSEQFF. CDR3 bases: TGCAGCGTTTCCTCCTACAGTGAGCAGTTCTTC.

Points on this clonotype: Mismatch with germline at one junction end may stem from a read error. V gene TRBV5-1 combines with J gene TRBJ2-5; unclear D gene. The CDR3 is 14 amino acids. The germline CDR1 and CDR2 sequences are SGHRS and YFSETQ. CDR3 residues: CASSWGSEQETQNF. As DNA, the CDR3 is TGCGCTAGCAGCTGGGGTAGTGAGCAAGAGACCCAGAACTTC.

This rearrangement joins TRBV29-1 to TRBJ2-1; possible D gene TRBD2, 6 bases. V was shortened by 4 bases and J by 9 bases, with 22 bases between the two germline ends. This CDR3 is built from 15 residues. Germline values: CDR1 SQVTM, CDR2 ANQGSEA. For the CDR3, the DNA is TGCAGCGTTGTAAGACTAGAGAATGCTAATGGTGAGCAGTTCTTC. This sequence encodes CSVVRLENANGEQFF.

This clonotype was recorded a few times. The chain recombines TRBV7-2 with TRBJ2-1; 8 nucleotides line up with TRBD2. The CDR3 loop spans 19 amino acids. V lost 1 base, J lost 5 bases, and 16 bases stayed unmatched. Germline loops: CDR1 SGHTA, CDR2 FQGNSA. CDR3 residues: CASSLERGSGGIVNNEQFF. CDR3 DNA: TGTGCCAGCAGCTTAGAGAGAGGGAGCGGGGGCATAGTTAACAATGAGCAGTTCTTC.

CDR3 protein: CATSDGGQGKNVYEQYF. The CDR3 DNA reads TGTGCCACCAGTGATGGGGGACAGGGTAAAAACGTCTACGAGCAGTACTTC. This sequence joins TRBV24-1 and TRBJ2-7, with 9 bases that match TRBD1. J was trimmed by 3 bases and V by 3 bases; bases with no gene match: 11. The CDR3 spans 17 residues. CDR1 is KGHDR and CDR2 is SFDVKD in the germline V gene.

The chain joins TRBV28 to TRBJ1-5; TRBD1 matches 10 bases. Germline-derived CDR1 and CDR2 are MDHEN and SYDVKM. The CDR3 runs to 21 residues. V was pared by 8 bases and J by 1 base, with 23 bases of the junction left unmatched. CDR3 residues: CASGLLSSPGTGAGSNQPQHF. In DNA, the CDR3 is TGTGCCAGCGGCCTTCTTAGTTCTCCCGGGACAGGGGCCGGGAGCAATCAGCCCCAGCATTTT.

The V and J genes are TRBV7-2 and TRBJ2-5; D is undetermined. V lost 5 bases to trimming and J lost 0 bases, with 10 bases between them. The germline V gene encodes CDR1 SGHTA and CDR2 FQGNSA. The CDR3 covers 14 residues. CDR3 in DNA: TGTGCCAGCAGCCCCCGACGGCACCAAGAGACCCAGTACTTC. It is translated as CASSPRRHQETQYF.

The rearrangement links TRBV12-3 or TRBV12-4 to TRBJ2-3; D ambiguous. The CDR3 totals 14 residues. The V gene lost 4 bases and the J gene lost 2 bases, with 10 bases spanning the gap. The DNA for the CDR3 is TGTGCCAGCAGTTCGGACGAAAACACAGATACGCAGTATTTT. This codes for CASSSDENTDTQYF.